Following are 10 T cell receptor beta chains from one sample sequenced in a study of spatial heterogeneity in lung cancer. Via MiXCR, TCRdb re-called the 5' RACE reads, giving one row per CDR3 protein. The sample consists of about 44,000 distinct CDR3 sequences, roughly an eighth of them appearing once. Time point noted: sample taken at primary tumor resection. The source material was PBMCs, sampled at surgery. The receptor source for this set is a male donor with early-stage non-small cell lung cancer.

The DNA of the CDR3 is TGCGCCAGCAGCCCTTGGACCGAGGGCACAGATACGCAGTATTTT. Its protein product is CASSPWTEGTDTQYF. This rearrangement joins TRBV5-1 to TRBJ2-3; D is undetermined. The germline gives CDR1 SGHRS, CDR2 YFSETQ. This CDR3 spans 15 amino acids. The V gene lost 4 bases and the J gene lost 1 base, with 13 bases spanning the gap.

This clonotype was seen only a few times. J is TRBJ1-2 and V is TRBV7-2; possible D gene TRBD1, 5 bases. Looked up from germline, CDR1 is SGHTA and CDR2 is FQGNSA. CDR3 length: 14 residues. V dropped 2 bases and J dropped 7 bases, with 14 bases sitting between them. CDR3 DNA: TGTGCCAGCAGCTTAATGGGCAGGGAGGGTGGCTACACCTTC. Protein sequence: CASSLMGREGGYTF.

This clonotype was recorded many times. This chain links TRBV20-1 with TRBJ1-1; TRBD1 is a possible D gene (5 bases). The ends were cut back, 3 bases at V and 1 base at J, with 6 bases in the middle. The CDR3 runs 12 residues. CDR1 is DFQATT, CDR2 SNEGSKA, per germline (reference sequence). CDR3 sequence (DNA): TGCAGTGCTAGCGGGGGGAACACTGAAGCTTTCTTT. As protein: CSASGGNTEAFF.

This clonotype has ten or more counts. The chain links TRBV6-2 or TRBV6-3 to TRBJ2-7, with 10 bases fitting TRBD1. The V segment lost 5 bases and the J segment 2 bases; nucleotides outside the gene matches: 6. CDR3 length: 15 amino acids. From germline, CDR1 is MNHEY and CDR2 SVGEGT. CDR3 protein: CASSGGQGVAYEQYF. CDR3 in DNA: TGTGCCAGCAGTGGCGGACAGGGGGTAGCCTACGAGCAGTACTTC.

In its sample, this clonotype was seen many times. V is TRBV28 and J is TRBJ2-7; 11 nucleotides match TRBD2. Per the germline V gene, CDR1 is MDHEN and CDR2 is SYDVKM. Germline trimming cut 9 bases from V and 7 bases from J; bases unmatched to any gene: 5. This CDR3 is built from 12 residues. The CDR3 protein is CASSRLAGEQYF. The CDR3 region has the DNA TGTGCCAGTTCTCGACTAGCGGGGGAGCAGTACTTC.

This clonotype was seen only a few times. The rearrangement joins TRBV7-9 to TRBJ2-3; D is ambiguous. This CDR3 comprises 15 residues. Germline assignment: CDR1 SEHNR and CDR2 FQNEAQ (reference sequence). V was shortened by 3 bases and J by 2 bases, with 12 bases between the two germline ends. CDR3 protein: CASSFQLSNTDTQYF. Written as DNA, the CDR3 is TGTGCCAGCAGCTTTCAACTGTCTAACACAGATACGCAGTATTTT. Looking up the rest from reference TRBV7-9 and TRBJ2-3 gives the full variable domain: DTGVSQNPRHKITKRGQNVTFRCDPISEHNRLYWYRQTLGQGPEFLTYFQNEAQLEKSRLLSDRFSAERPKGSFSTLEIQRTEQGDSAMYLCASSFQLSNTDTQYFGPGTRLTVL.

This clonotype appeared many times. The chain joins TRBV27 to TRBJ1-2; D is undetermined. CDR1 and CDR2 from the germline V gene are MNHEY and SMNVEV (reference sequence). The CDR3 length is 13 residues. The V end lost 3 bases, the J end lost 1 base, and 6 bases lay between the germline ends. The DNA for the CDR3 is TGTGCCAGCAGTTTCAGCTTTAACTATGGCTACACCTTC. It yields the protein CASSFSFNYGYTF.

About this clonotype itself: Germline is not matched at one junction end, which may reflect a read error. V usage is TRBV7-9 and J usage is TRBJ1-5, with D maybe TRBD1 (5 bases). Germline V lookup: CDR1 SEHNR, CDR2 FQNEAQ (reference sequence). CDR3 length equals 14 residues. CDR3 region: CTSSYDSFNQPQHF. The CDR3 region has the DNA TGTACCAGCAGCTACGACAGCTTCAATCAGCCCCAGCATTTT.

This clonotype has just a few counts. The chain uses TRBV10-3 and TRBJ2-3, with TRBD2 as a possible D gene (5 bases). There are 14 residues in the CDR3. Germline V CDR1 and CDR2: ENHRY, SYGVKD. V was shortened by 4 bases and J by 1 base, with 9 bases between the two germline ends. The CDR3 protein is CAISGNSGTDTQYF. The DNA for the CDR3 is TGTGCCATCAGTGGTAATAGCGGCACAGATACGCAGTATTTT.

This clonotype was seen more than once but under ten times. The chain is built from TRBV5-4 and TRBJ2-1; D gene ambiguous. CDR1 and CDR2 (germline): SGHNT, YYREEE (reference sequence). V dropped 1 base and J dropped 6 bases, with 8 bases sitting between them. This CDR3 region has 13 residues. CDR3 region: CASSLKAVNEQFF. CDR3 bases: TGTGCCAGCAGCTTGAAGGCGGTCAATGAGCAGTTCTTC.